These 26 T cell receptor beta chains were all obtained from the same sample, sequenced in a study of blood T cell repertoires in COVID-19. Measured with immunoSEQ multiplex PCR; TCRdb has only the in-frame clones, and not every one. In the table there are 140,000 to 150,000 clones, 81% of which are singletons. Material: peripheral blood. The receptors here all came from a human donor with acute or convalescent COVID-19. The donor label of this sample is uncertain.

This clone was counted once. The rearrangement links TRBV19 to TRBJ2-2, with TRBD1 identical over 7 bases. This CDR3 is built from 14 residues. The junction had 7 bases not matched to a gene; V was cut back by 6 bases and J by 6 bases. CDR1 is LNHDA and CDR2 is SQIVND in the germline V gene (reference sequence). CDR3 in amino acids: CASRGQIWSGELFF. The CDR3, as DNA: TGTGCCAGTAGGGGACAGATTTGGTCCGGGGAGCTGTTTTTT.

The chain combines TRBV7-8 with TRBJ2-5, with D hard to call. There are 13 residues in the CDR3. CDR1 is SGHVS, CDR2 FQNEAQ, per germline. The V gene lost 5 bases and the J gene lost 5 bases, with 12 bases spanning the gap. This chain's CDR3 is CASSLRPSETQYF. The CDR3 bases are TGTGCCAGCAGCCTCAGGCCCTCCGAGACCCAGTACTTC.

This clone came up once. The V and J genes are TRBV24-1 and TRBJ2-5, with D possibly being TRBD2 (6 bases). The CDR3 extends over 14 amino acids. V lost 3 bases to trimming and J lost 5 bases, with 12 bases between them. Per the germline V gene, CDR1 is KGHDR and CDR2 is SFDVKD. CDR3 nucleotide sequence: TGTGCCACCAGTGATGTCGGGGGTCGGGAGACCCAGTACTTC. The encoded protein is CATSDVGGRETQYF.

The V call is TRBV10-3, the J call TRBJ2-1, with D tentatively TRBD1 (6 bases). Germline V CDR1 and CDR2: ENHRY, SYGVKD. The germline V and J ends were trimmed by 6 bases and 3 bases, with 12 bases remaining between them. The CDR3 extends over 14 amino acids. The CDR3 is CAIRPQGNYNEQFF. The CDR3, as DNA: TGTGCCATCAGGCCACAGGGCAACTACAATGAGCAGTTCTTC.

V and J are TRBV19 and TRBJ1-2; unclear D gene. Trimming left V 6 bases short and J 2 bases short, with 10 bases between. Germline V gives CDR1 LNHDA, CDR2 SQIVND (reference sequence). The CDR3 is 13 amino acids. The CDR3 region is CASRVQWNYGYTF. The DNA for the CDR3 is TGTGCCAGTAGAGTCCAGTGGAACTATGGCTACACCTTC.

This clone was recorded at least ten times. The chain recombines TRBV21-1 with TRBJ2-7; TRBD2 is the table's D call and was not checked against the DNA. TRBV21-1 is reported as a pseudogene. This CDR3 contains 14 residues. The CDR3 DNA reads as TGTGCCAGCAGCAAAGCGGAGCGGTCCTACGAGCAGTACGTC. This gives the protein CASSKAERSYEQYV.

The chain is built from TRBV9 and TRBJ1-1, with 8 bases matching TRBD1. This CDR3 region has 15 residues. Per germline, CDR1 SGDLS and CDR2 YYNGEE. V shed 0 bases, J shed 3 bases, and the junction held 4 bases outside the gene matches. Here the CDR3 reads CASSVDGQGYTEAFF. CDR3 DNA: TGTGCCAGCAGCGTAGATGGACAGGGTTACACTGAAGCTTTCTTT. Combining the CDR3 with reference TRBV9 and TRBJ1-1 gives the whole variable domain DSGVTQTPKHLITATGQRVTLRCSPRSGDLSVYWYQQSLDQGLQFLIQYYNGEERAKGNILERFSAQQFPDLHSELNLSSLELGDSALYFCASSVDGQGYTEAFFGQGTRLTVV.

The V gene is TRBV6-5, the J gene TRBJ2-7, with 7 bases lining up with TRBD1. V shed 6 bases, J shed 2 bases, and the junction held 1 base outside the gene matches. In germline, CDR1 is MNHEY, CDR2 SVGAGI. The CDR3 extends over 12 amino acids. Here the CDR3 DNA reads TGTGCCAGCAGAGGACAGGCCTACGAGCAGTACTTC. Translated: CASRGQAYEQYF.

This clone appeared a single time. V is TRBV21-1 and J is TRBJ2-7; TRBD1 was called by the table and not checked on the DNA. TRBV21-1 has pseudogene status. The CDR3 runs 18 residues. CDR3 loop: CASSKEVPQGRRSYEQYV. CDR3 DNA sequence: TGTGCCAGCAGCAAGGAAGTTCCACAGGGAAGAAGATCATACGAGCAGTACGTC.

V and J are TRBV5-4 and TRBJ1-3; unclear D gene. CDR1 SGHNT and CDR2 YYREEE come from the germline V gene (reference sequence). Trimming took 4 bases from V and 0 from J, leaving 11 bases between them. This CDR3 has 15 residues. The CDR3 is CASSAGSSSGNTIYF. DNA of the CDR3: TGTGCCAGCAGCGCCGGGTCGAGCTCTGGAAACACCATATATTTT.

CDR3 in amino acids: CASSPALLFSGNTIYF. In DNA, the CDR3 is TGTGCCAGCTCACCAGCGTTATTGTTCTCTGGAAACACCATATATTTT. The rearrangement joins TRBV18 to TRBJ1-3, with D uncertain. The V end lost 2 bases, the J end lost 0 bases, and 11 bases lay between the germline ends. This CDR3 is 16 amino acids long. CDR1 is KGHSH and CDR2 is LQKENI in the germline V gene.

This clone was observed a single time. V and J are TRBV4-1 and TRBJ2-1, with D tentatively TRBD2 (5 bases). Trimming pared 1 base from V and 7 bases from J, leaving 5 bases between. The CDR3 length is 12 residues. Germline CDR1 is MGHRA and CDR2 is YSYEKL. CDR3 nucleotides: TGCGCCAGCAGCCAAGGAGGGAATGAGCAGTTCTTC. Its protein is CASSQGGNEQFF.

The V and J genes are TRBV5-1 and TRBJ1-1, with a weak D call TRBD1 (5 bases). The CDR3 is 14 amino acids. CDR1 SGHRS and CDR2 YFSETQ come from the germline V gene. V gave up 5 bases and J gave up 1 base, with 12 bases separating them. CDR3 in DNA: TGCGCCAGCAGTTCGATCGGGGGGAACACTGAAGCTTTCTTT. It translates to CASSSIGGNTEAFF.

V gene TRBV2 combines with J gene TRBJ2-2, with D uncertain. Germline V gives CDR1 SNHLY, CDR2 FYNNEI. The CDR3 sequence is 15 residues long. Trimming pared 1 base from V and 5 bases from J, leaving 11 bases between. CDR3 nucleotides: TGTGCCAGCAGTGAAGGCGAGCATGCAACCGGGGAGCTGTTTTTT. Translated, it gives CASSEGEHATGELFF.

The chain joins TRBV30 to TRBJ1-2; D unresolved. From germline, CDR1 is GTSNPN and CDR2 SVGIG (reference sequence). Trimming cost V 0 bases and J 4 bases, with 6 bases left between them. This CDR3 has 12 residues. The CDR3 DNA follows: TGTGCCTGGAGTGTGACTTCCTATGGCTACACCTTC. It translates to CAWSVTSYGYTF. Full variable domain (outside the CDR3, taken from reference TRBV30 and TRBJ1-2): SQTIHQWPATLVQPVGSPLSLECTVEGTSNPNLYWYRQAAGRGLQLLFYSVGIGQISSEVPQNLSASRPQDRQFILSSKKLLLSDSGFYLCAWSVTSYGYTFGSGTRLTVV.

This clone was detected only a few times. The chain carries TRBV29-1 and TRBJ2-7; 7 nucleotides align to TRBD2. The CDR3 runs to 12 residues. The V gene's germline CDR1 is SQVTM and CDR2 ANQGSEA. The V gene end was trimmed by 6 bases and the J gene end by 6 bases; junction bases not matched to a gene: 8. The CDR3 DNA follows: TGCAGCGTCGCGGGGGAGGGCCGCGAGCAGTACGTC. It specifies CSVAGEGREQYV.

This clone was seen a handful of times. The V call is TRBV12-3 or TRBV12-4, the J call TRBJ2-2; D perhaps matches TRBD2 (6 bases). V dropped 6 bases and J dropped 6 bases, with 11 bases sitting between them. The CDR3 is 13 residues long. This chain's CDR3 is CASSPEGSGELFF. The CDR3 DNA is TGTGCCAGCAGCCCGGAGGGCTCCGGGGAGCTGTTTTTT.

CDR3: CASTEGRAKNIQYF. CDR3 DNA: TGTGCCAGCACCGAAGGGAGAGCCAAAAACATTCAGTACTTC. The chain employs TRBV6-5 and TRBJ2-4, with D possibly matching TRBD2 (5 bases). V was cut by 7 bases and J by 0 bases, with 10 bases left in between. Germline lookup yields CDR1 MNHEY and CDR2 SVGAGI. The CDR3 contains 14 residues.

This clone occurred a few times. The V call is TRBV7-9, the J call TRBJ2-3; D gene unclear. The germline gives CDR1 SEHNR, CDR2 FQNEAQ (reference sequence). CDR3 length: 13 amino acids. V lost 5 bases to trimming and J lost 0 bases, with 6 bases between them. As DNA, the CDR3 is TGTGCCAGCAGCCCTCTGAGCACAGATACGCAGTATTTT. Protein: CASSPLSTDTQYF.

This clone was observed a single time. The CDR3 is CASSQGGGKNTEAFF. Here the CDR3 DNA reads TGCGCCAGCAGCCAGGGAGGGGGAAAGAACACTGAAGCTTTCTTT. The chain combines TRBV23-1 with TRBJ1-1, with D perhaps matching TRBD1 (6 bases). TRBV23-1 falls under the ORF class, with uncertain function. This CDR3 contains 15 residues. Trimming took off 6 bases at V and 1 base at J, with 15 bases between the two ends.

The V call is TRBV7-2, the J call TRBJ1-6; 7 nucleotides agree with TRBD1. V shed 5 bases, J shed 7 bases, and the junction held 8 bases outside the gene matches. The germline gives CDR1 SGHTA, CDR2 FQGNSA. This CDR3 comprises 15 residues. CDR3 protein: CASSTQTGSNSPLHF. Here the CDR3 DNA reads TGTGCCAGCAGCACCCAGACAGGGTCCAATTCACCCCTCCACTTT.

V is TRBV2 and J is TRBJ1-6, with 9 bases fitting TRBD1. The CDR3 extends over 16 amino acids. Germline V CDR1 and CDR2: SNHLY, FYNNEI. Losses at the gene ends were 4 bases for V and 5 bases for J; bases not matched to a gene: 6. CDR3: CASSATDRGNNSPLHF. CDR3 DNA: TGTGCCAGCAGTGCTACGGACAGGGGAAATAATTCACCCCTCCACTTT.

This clone appeared once. This chain connects TRBV3-1 (or the pseudogene TRBV3-2) to TRBJ2-2; 9 positions agree with TRBD2. The V gene end was trimmed by 1 base and the J gene end by 6 bases; junction bases not matched to a gene: 6. The V gene's germline CDR1 is LGHDT and CDR2 YNNKEL (reference sequence). This CDR3 has 16 residues. The CDR3 DNA follows: TGTGCCAGCAGCCAAGGGCTAGCGGGGAGGGCCGGGGAGCTGTTTTTT. As protein: CASSQGLAGRAGELFF.

The rearrangement links TRBV7-2 to TRBJ1-5; D remains ambiguous. The ends were cut back, 5 bases at V and 4 bases at J, with 15 bases in the middle. Looked up from germline, CDR1 is SGHTA and CDR2 is FQGNSA. This CDR3 comprises 15 residues. CDR3 DNA: TGTGCCAGCAGCCTGTGGTCGGAGGAGAATCAGCCCCAGCATTTT. It specifies CASSLWSEENQPQHF. Supplemented by reference TRBV7-2 and TRBJ1-5, the full variable domain reads GAGVSQSPSNKVTEKGKDVELRCDPISGHTALYWYRQSLGQGLEFLIYFQGNSAPDKSGLPSDRFSAERTGGSVSTLTIQRTQQEDSAVYLCASSLWSEENQPQHFGDGTRLSIL.

The chain couples TRBV6-5 to TRBJ2-4; D perhaps matches TRBD1 (7 bases). Germline lookup yields CDR1 MNHEY and CDR2 SVGAGI. The CDR3 contains 13 residues. Deletions cut 10 bases from V and 7 bases from J, with 17 bases between. The CDR3 here is CATLQGGLNIQYF. In DNA form, the CDR3 reads TGTGCCACCCTCCAGGGGGGTTTGAACATTCAGTACTTC.

V is TRBV29-1 and J is TRBJ1-5; TRBD1 agrees at 7 bases. Germline V gives CDR1 SQVTM, CDR2 ANQGSEA. The CDR3 extends over 13 amino acids. The V segment lost 6 bases and the J segment 3 bases; nucleotides outside the gene matches: 5. CDR3 in DNA: TGCAGCGTGGATACAGGGGTCAATCAGCCCCAGCATTTT. Its protein product is CSVDTGVNQPQHF.